These 24 T cell receptor beta chains came from one sample sequenced in a study of T cells after yellow fever vaccination. Using its own MiXCR run on the 5' RACE reads, TCRdb lists one record per CDR3 protein. The sample lists 150,000 to 200,000 distinct CDR3 sequences, 5.5% to 7.5% occurring once. Sequencing used CD4+ T cells sorted from PBMCs, obtained roughly 5 days after the first yellow fever vaccination. All receptors come from a man aged 18 to 35 who received the YFV17D yellow fever vaccine.

In its sample, this clonotype was seen many times. The chain is built from TRBV4-3 and TRBJ1-4, with unresolved D. Trimming removed 0 bases at V and 7 bases at J, with 9 bases between. CDR1 is LGHNA and CDR2 is YSLEER in the germline V gene. The CDR3 spans 14 residues. The CDR3 protein is CASSQEGTGEKLFF. The CDR3 DNA follows: TGCGCCAGCAGCCAAGAGGGTACGGGTGAAAAACTGTTTTTT.

This clonotype was seen ten or more times. The V call is TRBV11-2, the J call TRBJ2-2; D ambiguous. CDR3 size: 16 residues. Germline V gene data show CDR1 as SGHAT and CDR2 as FQNNGV. V was cut by 2 bases and J by 0 bases, with 10 bases left in between. Here the CDR3 reads CASSLRRIANTGELFF. Here the CDR3 DNA reads TGTGCCAGCAGCTTACGACGGATCGCGAACACCGGGGAGCTGTTTTTT.

This clonotype showed up many times. The rearrangement uses TRBV7-8 and TRBJ2-3, with 7 nucleotides matching TRBD2. The CDR3 loop spans 16 amino acids. The J segment lost 2 bases and the V segment lost 7 bases, leaving 12 bases of the junction unmatched. CDR1 is SGHVS, CDR2 FQNEAQ, per germline. The CDR3 spells CASKSLQGTITDTQYF. The DNA of the CDR3 is TGTGCCAGCAAATCCCTTCAAGGGACTATCACAGATACGCAGTATTTT.

The chain recombines TRBV28 with TRBJ1-1; 8 nucleotides line up with TRBD1. Losses at the gene ends were 6 bases for V and 5 bases for J; bases not matched to a gene: 14. Germline values: CDR1 MDHEN, CDR2 SYDVKM. The CDR3 is 16 amino acids. CDR3 loop: CASSSATGQGRTEAFF. The DNA for the CDR3 is TGTGCCAGCAGCTCGGCCACTGGACAGGGAAGGACTGAAGCTTTCTTT. Variable domain in full (rest from reference TRBV28 and TRBJ1-1): DVKVTQSSRYLVKRTGEKVFLECVQDMDHENMFWYRQDPGLGLRLIYFSYDVKMKEKGDIPEGYSVSREKKERFSLILESASTNQTSMYLCASSSATGQGRTEAFFGQGTRLTVV.

Ten or more counts support this clonotype. The chain links TRBV4-3 to TRBJ2-3, with 12 bases identical to TRBD2. Germline V gives CDR1 LGHNA, CDR2 YSLEER. This CDR3 comprises 15 residues. V gave up 3 bases and J gave up 6 bases; unmatched junction bases: 4. CDR3 loop: CASSQLAGGPDTQYF. The CDR3 DNA sequence: TGCGCCAGCAGCCAGCTAGCGGGGGGGCCTGATACGCAGTATTTT.

This clonotype was observed at least ten times. The chain has TRBV3-1 and TRBJ1-1; D not resolved. V shed 0 bases and J shed 3 bases, with 8 bases lying between them. The germline CDR1 and CDR2 sequences are LGHDT and YNNKEL (reference sequence). This CDR3 is 14 amino acids long. CDR3 coding DNA: TGTGCCAGCAGCCAAGAGGGTAGCCACACTGAAGCTTTCTTT. Its protein is CASSQEGSHTEAFF.

In this sample, this clonotype turned up many times. The J gene is TRBJ2-1, the V gene TRBV12-3 or TRBV12-4; TRBD2 matches 8 bases. J gave up 8 bases and V 5 bases, and 14 bases lay outside the gene matches. CDR3 size: 16 residues. CDR3 loop: CASSNNRGGGSYEQFF. CDR3 nucleotides: TGTGCCAGCAGTAACAACCGGGGGGGCGGGTCTTATGAGCAGTTCTTC.

In this sample, this clonotype turned up a few times. CDR3 sequence: CASSQGRGLGTPQNTEAFF. The CDR3 region has the DNA TGCGCCAGCAGCCAAGGACGGGGCTTGGGGACACCCCAGAACACTGAAGCTTTCTTT. The gene calls are TRBV4-1 and TRBJ1-1; D perhaps matches TRBD1 (6 bases). The germline V and J ends were trimmed by 1 base and 1 base, with 22 bases remaining between them. CDR3 size: 19 residues. Germline assignment: CDR1 MGHRA and CDR2 YSYEKL.

This clonotype was found many times. This chain links TRBV20-1 with TRBJ2-7; TRBD2 aligns across 10 bases. Germline V gene data show CDR1 as DFQATT and CDR2 as SNEGSKA (reference sequence). V lost 5 bases to trimming and J lost 1 base; unmatched junction nucleotides: 5. This CDR3 is built from 14 residues. In nucleotides, the CDR3 is TGCAGTGCTCAGAGCGGGGGGGCGTCCTACGAGCAGTACGTC. It encodes CSAQSGGASYEQYV.

This clonotype was counted ten times or more. The chain has TRBV5-1 and TRBJ2-1, with no clear D. The CDR3 runs 13 residues. Trimming shortened V by 3 bases and J by 9 bases, and 13 bases separated the two germline ends. CDR1 and CDR2 from the germline V gene are SGHRS and YFSETQ. This CDR3 reads CASSWTLTGEQFF. CDR3 sequence (DNA): TGCGCCAGCAGCTGGACGCTAACCGGTGAGCAGTTCTTC.

This clonotype was counted many times. CDR3 DNA sequence: TGCAGTGCTAGAGATGGCGGACCCCGCAATGAGCAGTTCTTC. This codes for CSARDGGPRNEQFF. The V and J genes are TRBV20-1 and TRBJ2-1; D remains ambiguous. The CDR3 contains 14 residues. Germline loops: CDR1 DFQATT, CDR2 SNEGSKA (reference sequence). V was clipped by 0 bases and J by 6 bases, with 12 bases between them.

This clonotype appeared many times. The chain joins TRBV27 to TRBJ1-4, with 7 nucleotides matching TRBD1. The length of the CDR3 is 13 residues. Germline trimming cut 10 bases from V and 4 bases from J; bases unmatched to any gene: 6. Per the germline V gene, CDR1 is MNHEY and CDR2 is SMNVEV (reference sequence). CDR3 in amino acids: CATRQGRNEKLFF. The CDR3 DNA reads TGTGCCACCCGACAGGGACGTAATGAAAAACTGTTTTTT.

The J gene is TRBJ2-1, the V gene TRBV20-1; TRBD2 aligns across 8 bases. The germline V gene has CDR1 DFQATT and CDR2 SNEGSKA (reference sequence). This CDR3 region has 17 residues. J was trimmed by 10 bases and V by 3 bases; bases with no gene match: 20. CDR3 amino acids: CSASRPPGRGVDMEQFF. The CDR3 bases are TGCAGTGCTAGCCGTCCTCCGGGGCGGGGGGTCGATATGGAGCAGTTCTTC.

This clonotype was seen at least ten times. The chain has TRBV7-6 and TRBJ2-2; D is ambiguous. CDR1 is SGHVS, CDR2 FNYEAQ, per germline. V was clipped by 5 bases and J by 0 bases, with 13 bases between them. The CDR3 runs to 16 residues. CDR3 DNA: TGTGCCAGCAGCCCATGGGGATTCGCGAACACCGGGGAGCTGTTTTTT. Translation gives CASSPWGFANTGELFF.

The CDR3 sequence: CASRAEGHRNQPQHF. The CDR3 region has the DNA TGTGCCAGCAGAGCTGAAGGACATCGCAATCAGCCCCAGCATTTT. The chain recombines TRBV6-2 or TRBV6-3 with TRBJ1-5; possibly TRBD1 for D (5 bases). Looked up from germline, CDR1 is MNHEY and CDR2 is SVGEGT. This CDR3 spans 15 amino acids. Trimming shortened V by 6 bases and J by 2 bases, and 14 bases separated the two germline ends.

The V and J genes are TRBV9 and TRBJ2-3, with 14 bases aligning to TRBD2. This CDR3 is built from 16 residues. The V and J ends lost 4 bases and 6 bases, in that order; junction bases with no gene match: 7. Per the germline V gene, CDR1 is SGDLS and CDR2 is YYNGEE. The CDR3 DNA reads TGTGCCAGCAGCAAGGGACTAGCGGGGGTCTTGGATACGCAGTATTTT. Protein: CASSKGLAGVLDTQYF. Using reference TRBV9 and TRBJ2-3 for the parts outside the CDR3, the full variable domain is DSGVTQTPKHLITATGQRVTLRCSPRSGDLSVYWYQQSLDQGLQFLIQYYNGEERAKGNILERFSAQQFPDLHSELNLSSLELGDSALYFCASSKGLAGVLDTQYFGPGTRLTVL.

This clonotype was recorded at least ten times. The V call is TRBV5-1, the J call TRBJ1-2; D is undetermined. The CDR3 length is 12 residues. V was shortened by 0 bases and J by 4 bases, with 4 bases between the two germline ends. Germline V gives CDR1 SGHRS, CDR2 YFSETQ. CDR3 in DNA: TGCGCCAGCAGCTTGGATATCTATGGCTACACCTTC. It is translated as CASSLDIYGYTF.

In its sample, this clonotype was seen many times. The rearrangement joins TRBV7-2 to TRBJ1-1; D not certain. CDR1 is SGHTA and CDR2 is FQGNSA in the germline V gene. This CDR3 has 14 amino acids. The ends were cut back, 5 bases at V and 8 bases at J, with 18 bases in the middle. CDR3 nucleotide sequence: TGTGCCAGCAGCATAAGGACTGCGAATGCCGAAGCTTTCTTT. This codes for CASSIRTANAEAFF.

This clonotype occurred many times. The genes are TRBV7-2 and TRBJ1-5; D perhaps matches TRBD1 (5 bases). CDR1 SGHTA and CDR2 FQGNSA come from the germline V gene. Between the trimmed V and J ends, which lost 3 bases and 6 bases, there was a span of 21 bases. The CDR3 spans 17 residues. This CDR3 is CASSFSGGVKPSQPQHF. The CDR3 region has the DNA TGTGCCAGCAGCTTTAGCGGGGGGGTAAAGCCTAGTCAGCCCCAGCATTTT.

This clonotype was found many times. The chain couples TRBV9 to TRBJ2-3; 7 bases align to TRBD2. The CDR3 is 20 amino acids. The J segment lost 2 bases and the V segment lost 1 base, leaving 19 bases of the junction unmatched. Germline V gene sequence: CDR1 SGDLS, CDR2 YYNGEE. The DNA for the CDR3 is TGTGCCAGCAGCGTAACCCTGGGGGGAGGGGCGCCTTATTACACAGATACGCAGTATTTT. It yields the protein CASSVTLGGGAPYYTDTQYF.

The gene calls are TRBV10-2 and TRBJ2-7; no firm D call. The V gene lost 6 bases and the J gene lost 3 bases, with 12 bases spanning the gap. The germline gives CDR1 WSHSY, CDR2 SAAADI. This CDR3 is 13 amino acids long. CDR3 region: CASRRQVNYEQYF. The CDR3 nucleotides are TGCGCCAGCAGGAGACAAGTTAACTACGAGCAGTACTTC.

This clonotype showed up many times. The chain employs TRBV20-1 and TRBJ1-2; a weak D match, TRBD1 (5 bases). V shed 5 bases and J shed 0 bases, with 7 bases lying between them. The V gene's germline CDR1 is DFQATT and CDR2 SNEGSKA (reference sequence). The length of the CDR3 is 12 residues. The CDR3: CSALTANYGYTF. CDR3 DNA: TGCAGTGCTCTGACAGCTAACTATGGCTACACCTTC.

In its sample, this clonotype was seen a few times. The rearrangement joins TRBV12-5 to TRBJ2-3; D assignment may be TRBD1 or TRBD2 (5 bases each). Trimming cost V 1 base and J 6 bases, with 8 bases left between them. The CDR3 has 13 amino acids. CDR1 LGHNT and CDR2 FRNRAP come from the germline V gene. Written as DNA, the CDR3 is TGTGCTAGTGGTTTGGGATGGGGGGATACGCAGTATTTT. Translation: CASGLGWGDTQYF.

A remark on this clonotype: A much larger clone differs by one base, so this may be a read error. V and J are TRBV12-3 or TRBV12-4 and TRBJ2-5; D remains ambiguous. There are 14 residues in the CDR3. V dropped 5 bases and J dropped 2 bases, with 12 bases sitting between them. The CDR3 nucleotides are TGTGCCAGCAGTCCATCCTCGAGACAAGAGACCCAGTACTTC. Translated, it gives CASSPSSRQETQYF.